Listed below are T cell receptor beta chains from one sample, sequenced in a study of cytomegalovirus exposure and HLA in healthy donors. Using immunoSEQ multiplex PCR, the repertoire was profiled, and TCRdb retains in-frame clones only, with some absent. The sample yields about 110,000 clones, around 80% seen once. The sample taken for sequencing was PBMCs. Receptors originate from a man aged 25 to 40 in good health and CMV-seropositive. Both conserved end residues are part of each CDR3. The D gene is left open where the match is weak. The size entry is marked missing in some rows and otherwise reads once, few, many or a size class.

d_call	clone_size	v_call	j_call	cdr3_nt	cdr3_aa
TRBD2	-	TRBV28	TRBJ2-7	TGTGCCAGCAGAGAACTAGCGGGCGCCTCCTACGAGCAATACTTC	CASRELAGASYEQYF
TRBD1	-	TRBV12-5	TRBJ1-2	TGTGGGACAGGTTCCTTTAACTATGGCTACACCTTC	CGTGSFNYGYTF
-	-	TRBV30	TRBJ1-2	TGTGCCTGGAGGGACCCCGGGGGGGCCCCATCCTATGGCTACACCTTC	CAWRDPGGAPSYGYTF
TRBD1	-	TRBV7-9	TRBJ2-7	TGTTCCAGCAGCACCTACAGGGGTAGCTCCTACGAGCAGTACTTC	CSSSTYRGSSYEQYF
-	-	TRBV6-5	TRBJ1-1	TGTGCCAGCAGTTCCGGGTGGGGGGATGCTTTCTTT	CASSSGWGDAFF
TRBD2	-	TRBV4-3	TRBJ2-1	TGCGCCAGCAGCCCGCGGGGGGGTGAGCAGTTCTTC	CASSPRGGEQFF
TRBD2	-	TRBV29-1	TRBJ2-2	TGCAGCGTCGGGGGGACTAGCGGCAACACCGGGGAGCTGTTTTTT	CSVGGTSGNTGELFF
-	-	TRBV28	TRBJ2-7	TGTGCCAGCAGTGAGACGAGGTACGAGCAGTACTTC	CASSETRYEQYF
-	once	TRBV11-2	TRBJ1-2	TGTGCCAGCAGCTCACCCAACTCCCCCCGAGGCTACACCTTC	CASSSPNSPRGYTF
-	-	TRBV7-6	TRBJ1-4	TGTGCCAGCAGCTTAGGGGCCAGTCAGAATGAAAAACTGTTTTTT	CASSLGASQNEKLFF
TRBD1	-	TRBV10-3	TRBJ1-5	TGTGCCATCAGTGAGACTAGACAGGGCCCTTTAATAGGGCCCCAGCATTTT	CAISETRQGPLIGPQHF
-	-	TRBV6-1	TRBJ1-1	TGTGCCAGCAGTGAATATTTAACAGGGAGAAGGACTGAAGCTTTCTTT	CASSEYLTGRRTEAFF
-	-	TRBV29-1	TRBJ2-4	TGCAGCGTTGAAGAAGGAGAGCGGGTAGCCAAAAACATTCAGTACTTC	CSVEEGERVAKNIQYF
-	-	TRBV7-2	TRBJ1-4	TGTGCCAGCAGCCGGGGCGGGGCTAATGAAAAACTGTTTTTT	CASSRGGANEKLFF
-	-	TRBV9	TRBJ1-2	TGTGCCAGCAGCGTAGGTTCGACAGCTAACTATGGCTACACCTTC	CASSVGSTANYGYTF
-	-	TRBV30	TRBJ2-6	TGTGCCTGGATGGGGCAGGGTTCCGGGGCCAACGTCCTGACTTTC	CAWMGQGSGANVLTF
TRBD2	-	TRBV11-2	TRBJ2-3	TGTGCCAGCAGCCTCGTCCGGGGTAGCGGGGTGATAGATACGCAGTATTTT	CASSLVRGSGVIDTQYF
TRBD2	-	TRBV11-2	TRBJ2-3	TGTGCCAGCAGCTTAGAGGGCCTAGCGGGCACAGATACGCAGTATTTT	CASSLEGLAGTDTQYF
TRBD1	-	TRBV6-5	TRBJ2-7	TGTGCCAGCAGTCTTGGGACAGGTCAAGGCTACGAGCAGTACTTC	CASSLGTGQGYEQYF
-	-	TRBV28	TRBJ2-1	TGTGCCAGTACAGGGAGTTACAATGAGCAGTTCTTC	CASTGSYNEQFF
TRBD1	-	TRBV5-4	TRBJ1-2	TGTGCCAGCATTAACCAGGGGGCGGCTTATGGCTACACCTTC	CASINQGAAYGYTF
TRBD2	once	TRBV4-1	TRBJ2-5	TGCGCCAGCAGCCCTCAGGGAGGGGAGACCCAGTACTTC	CASSPQGGETQYF
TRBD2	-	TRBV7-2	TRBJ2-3	TGTGCCAGCAGCTGGGGGACTAGCGCGGGCATAGATACGCAGTATTTT	CASSWGTSAGIDTQYF
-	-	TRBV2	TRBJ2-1	TGTGCCAGCAGTGAAAACCTTGGACAGCTAAATGAGCAGTTCTTC	CASSENLGQLNEQFF
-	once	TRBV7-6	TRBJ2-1	TGTGCCAGCAGCACCACCCCCGATAGCTCCTACAATGAGCAGTTCTTC	CASSTTPDSSYNEQFF
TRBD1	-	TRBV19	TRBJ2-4	TGTGCCAGTAGTGACTCACAGGGGGCTGTCAAAAACATTCAGTACTTC	CASSDSQGAVKNIQYF
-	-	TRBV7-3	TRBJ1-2	TGTGCCAGCCGAGGTTCCGGGGACGGGGGTGGCTACACCTTC	CASRGSGDGGGYTF
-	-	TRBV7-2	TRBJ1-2	TGTGCCAGCAGGCAAACAGGACGGACCTATGGCTACACCTTC	CASRQTGRTYGYTF
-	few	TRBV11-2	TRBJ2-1	TGTGCCAGCAGCTTACTGTGGGGGCCAGGCAGTGAGCAGTTCTTC	CASSLLWGPGSEQFF
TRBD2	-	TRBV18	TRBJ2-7	TGTGCCAGCTCACCAACCGCTAGCGGGGGGGAGGAGCAGTACTTC	CASSPTASGGEEQYF
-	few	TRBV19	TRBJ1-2	TGTGCCAGTAGTATCGTACAGGGAACCAACTATGGCTACACCTTC	CASSIVQGTNYGYTF
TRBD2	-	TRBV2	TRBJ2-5	TGTGCCAGCAGAGCGGAAGCGGGGGGGCAAGAGACCCAGTACTTC	CASRAEAGGQETQYF
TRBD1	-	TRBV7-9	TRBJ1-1	TGTGCCAGCAGCCCGGACAGGGGGGCTTTCTTT	CASSPDRGAFF
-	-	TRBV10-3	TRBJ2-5	TGTGCCATCAGTGTCTCAGGGGCTCAGGGGGAGACCCAGTACTTC	CAISVSGAQGETQYF
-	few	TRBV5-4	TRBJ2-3	TGTGCCAGCAGCCTTTCCACAGATACGCAGTATTTT	CASSLSTDTQYF
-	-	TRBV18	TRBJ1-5	TGTGCCAGCTCAAAGACGGAGGATCAGCCCCAGCATTTT	CASSKTEDQPQHF
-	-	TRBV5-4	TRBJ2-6	TGTGCCAGCAGCTTACAGATGGGCTCTGGGGCCAACGTCCTGACTTTC	CASSLQMGSGANVLTF
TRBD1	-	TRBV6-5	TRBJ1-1	TGTGCCAGCAGGAGACAGGGGCAGAGGACTGAAGCTTTCTTT	CASRRQGQRTEAFF
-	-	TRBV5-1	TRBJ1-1	TGCGCCAGCAGCTTACGGGATCGTGAAGCTTTCTTT	CASSLRDREAFF
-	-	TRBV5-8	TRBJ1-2	TGTGCCAGCAGCTTGGCGGGGGATCGCTACACCTTC	CASSLAGDRYTF
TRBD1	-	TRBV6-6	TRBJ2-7	TGTGCCAGCAGGACAGGGTTCCCCTACGAGCAGTACTTC	CASRTGFPYEQYF
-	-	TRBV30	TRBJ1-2	TGTGCCTGGACCCCCTTGGGCGCATATGGCTACACCTTC	CAWTPLGAYGYTF
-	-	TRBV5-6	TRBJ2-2	TGTGCCAGCAGCTTCGACTCGTTTAACACCGGGGAGCTGTTTTTT	CASSFDSFNTGELFF
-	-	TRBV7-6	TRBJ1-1	TGTGCCAGCAGCCCCCCCCCAGGGTTGGACGCTGAAGCTTTCTTT	CASSPPPGLDAEAFF
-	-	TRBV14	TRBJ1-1	TGTGCCAGCAGCCAAGGATTGAGAGATCCGGCTGAAGCTTTCTTT	CASSQGLRDPAEAFF
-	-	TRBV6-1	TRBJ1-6	TGTGCCAGCAGTGCAAGGAGCTCCTATAATTCACCCCTCCACTTT	CASSARSSYNSPLHF
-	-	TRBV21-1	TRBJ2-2	TGTGCCAGCAGCAGCCGCCCGGACAAGAACACCGGGGAGCTGTTTTTT	CASSSRPDKNTGELFF
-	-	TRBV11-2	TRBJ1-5	TGTGCCAGCAGCTTAGCGAGCGATCAGCCCCAGCATTTT	CASSLASDQPQHF
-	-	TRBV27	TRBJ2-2	TGTGCCAGCAGTTTATGGAGCGGGACCGGGGAGCTGTTTTTT	CASSLWSGTGELFF
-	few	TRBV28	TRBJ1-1	TGTGCCAGCAGATATACGGGGGGTGGAACTGAAGCTTTCTTT	CASRYTGGGTEAFF
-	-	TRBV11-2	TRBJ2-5	TGTGCCAGCAGCTTAAACGGTCCAGCTACAAGAGGAAAAGAGACCCAGTACTTC	CASSLNGPATRGKETQYF
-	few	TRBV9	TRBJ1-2	TGTGCCAGCAGCGTCGACGACACGGCCTATGGCTACACCTTC	CASSVDDTAYGYTF
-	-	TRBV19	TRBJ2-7	TGTGCCAGCGGAACGGGGTACGAGCAGTACTTC	CASGTGYEQYF
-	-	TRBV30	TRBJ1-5	TGTGCCTGGAAAGAAAGCCTCCAGGGTGGCAATCAGCCCCAGCATTTT	CAWKESLQGGNQPQHF
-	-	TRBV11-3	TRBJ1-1	TGTGCCAGCAGCTTAGGCAGACATCATGAAGCTTTCTTT	CASSLGRHHEAFF
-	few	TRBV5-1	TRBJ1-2	TGCGCCAGCAGCCTTGGCGGCGGCTACACCTTC	CASSLGGGYTF
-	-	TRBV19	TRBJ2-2	TGTGCCAGTAGTATAGGGACAGAGTATCGCACCGGGGAGCTGTTTTTT	CASSIGTEYRTGELFF
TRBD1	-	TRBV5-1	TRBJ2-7	TGCGCCAGCAGCCGAACCGGACAGGGGGCATTCTACGAGCAGTACTTC	CASSRTGQGAFYEQYF
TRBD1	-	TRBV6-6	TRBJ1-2	TGTGCCAGCGGACAGGGGGTAGAGTATGGCTACACCTTC	CASGQGVEYGYTF